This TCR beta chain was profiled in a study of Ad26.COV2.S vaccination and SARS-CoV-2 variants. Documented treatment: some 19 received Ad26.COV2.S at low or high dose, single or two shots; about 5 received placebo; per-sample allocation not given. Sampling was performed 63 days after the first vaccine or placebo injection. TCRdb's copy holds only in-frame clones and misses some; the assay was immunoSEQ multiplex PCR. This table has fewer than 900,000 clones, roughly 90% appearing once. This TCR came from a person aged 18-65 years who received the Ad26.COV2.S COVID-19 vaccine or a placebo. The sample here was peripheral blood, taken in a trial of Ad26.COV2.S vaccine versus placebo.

CDR3 in DNA: TGTGCCAGCAGCTTAGGGGCGGAGAGGGGCGAGCAGTACTTC. It translates to CASSLGAERGEQYF. This chain uses TRBV11-2 with TRBJ2-7; D possibly uses TRBD1 or TRBD2 (5 bases each). CDR1 SGHAT and CDR2 FQNNGV come from the germline V gene. The CDR3 covers 14 residues. The ends were cut back, 1 base at V and 6 bases at J, with 13 bases in the middle. Using reference TRBV11-2 and TRBJ2-7 for the parts outside the CDR3, the full variable domain is EAGVAQSPRYKIIEKRQSVAFWCNPISGHATLYWYQQILGQGPKLLIQFQNNGVVDDSQLPKDRFSAERLKGVDSTLKIQPAKLEDSAVYLCASSLGAERGEQYFGPGTRLTVT.